This TCR beta chain was sequenced for a study of cytomegalovirus exposure and HLA in healthy donors. It was with 60 Vbeta and 13 Jbeta primers that the PCR ran. Profiled with immunoSEQ multiplex PCR; TCRdb holds only in-frame clones, not every one. The data contain over 100,000 clones, over 65% of them singletons. About this clone itself: Its antigen is undetermined.

Germline assignment: CDR1 MGHRA and CDR2 YSYEKL. The CDR3 sequence is 14 residues long. Trimming left V 2 bases short and J 0 bases short, with 8 bases between. Findings and caveats of the study: Highly shared sequence variants in one cluster were likely a sequencing artifact.

The V call is TRBV4-1, the J call TRBJ2-7, with D possibly TRBD2 on 5 matching bases. The sequencing input was PBMCs. This TCR was recovered from a woman aged 40 to 50 in good health and CMV-seronegative. The CDR3 bases are TGCGCCAGCAGCCAACTAGGGAGCTCCTACGAGCAGTACTTC. It codes for CASSQLGSSYEQYF.